The present TCR beta chain was sequenced within a study of circulating CD8 cells and anti-PD-1 response in melanoma. Study-level results: Subset repertoires were largely private at M1, with under 7.5% shared.

The QIAseq Immune Repertoire TCR panel built the libraries from around 15 ng of total RNA. One entry per CDR3 protein results from TCRdb running MiXCR on the reads. The sample holds approximately 620 distinct CDR3 sequences, roughly 7.1% seen once. This clonotype qualifies as large (0.1 to 1%). As yet, its antigen is unknown. Live CD3+CD8+TCRalphabeta+ cells were sorted into four subsets by PD-1 and/or TIGIT. Germline V lookup: CDR1 SGHVS, CDR2 FQNEAQ. This CDR3 has 14 amino acids. V was pared by 5 bases and J by 5 bases, with 12 bases between. The clonotype comes from a human donor with melanoma. The sequences come from CD8+ T cells from PBMCs, collected at baseline or after one month of anti-PD-1 therapy (not recorded which). The chain is built from TRBV7-8 and TRBJ1-4; D unresolved. CDR3 DNA sequence: TGTGCCAGCAGCCCCGAGGACGGGAATGAAAAACTGTTTTTT. Translation: CASSPEDGNEKLFF.